This T cell receptor beta chain was sequenced during a study of PD-1 blockade in classical Hodgkin lymphoma (dated by TCRdb to 2020 to 2021). Study-wide context: Nivolumab dosing was 3 mg/kg intravenously every 2 weeks, continuing until either disease progression or unacceptable toxicity. The study used TCR beta sequencing and CyTOF to define a peripheral blood immune signature of response to PD-1 blockade in classical Hodgkin lymphoma.

CDR1 DFQATT and CDR2 SNEGSKA are derived from the germline V gene (reference sequence). The CDR3 holds 11 amino acids from the cysteine to the phenylalanine. Only the CDR3 region is kept as DNA, spanning 33 bases read in frame from base 1. V lost 5 bases and J lost 12 bases; the stretch between them is 13 bases long. Remarks on this clone: Which antigen it targets is not known. Base-call qualities are not available, and no considerably larger clone is one nucleotide away.

Genomic DNA was extracted with the Qiagen DNeasy kit from unsorted PBMCs and from negatively selected CD4+ and CD8+ fractions. TCR beta CDR3 regions were amplified by immunoSEQ multiplex PCR using primers annealing to V and J segments. Amplification bias was minimized using a synthetic immune receptor repertoire, and residual bias was removed computationally after sequencing. From the authors' description of their analysis: Repertoire diversity was quantified as the Shannon entropy index using custom Python scripts. The unsorted, CD4+ and CD8+ repertoires were each analyzed separately, with the exception of combined analyses, where CD4+ and CD8+ sequences were merged in silico. A clone counted as expanded when the clone's frequency after treatment rose at least 2-fold relative to C1D1, and clones undetected at baseline were given a pseudocount of 0.5. Clones with 0 or 1 copy at C1D1 were defined as singleton clones, while clones with 2 or more copies were defined as non-singleton clones. Clones expanded in unsorted samples were annotated as CD4+, CD8+ or unknown by matching protein sequences in sorted samples from the same patient. Wilcoxon tests on paired samples were used to test diversity changes from C1D1 to C4D1. Sourced from immuneACCESS, this table was stored by TCRdb with only in-frame sequences that have V and J called. A share of the clones is absent; for the studies checked, an unresolved V gene accounts for under half, and the remainder has no known explanation. Clonal size and the V and J genes are those of that table, whereas D and trimming came from the DNA. This sample gives about 22,000 clones in total; 65% to 80% of them show up just once. Less than 1.5% of the sample goes to the ten largest clones.

What the time point label conveys for this sample: cycle 4 day 1 (C4D1), after 6 weeks of nivolumab. Every trial patient had relapsed following autologous stem cell transplantation, and prior brentuximab vedotin exposure was what differed among cohorts A, B and C. CD4+ T cells were purified from thawed PBMCs by magnetic negative selection with a Miltenyi CD4+ T cell isolation kit. The trial cohort was composed of under 70 patients with relapsed/refractory classical Hodgkin lymphoma, for whom complete response, partial response or progressive disease was recorded as best overall response. In the multi-cohort phase II CheckMate 205 trial, trial patients received single-agent nivolumab. Best overall response was determined by an independent review committee according to the 2007 International Working Group response criteria. Trial PBMCs were collected just before the start of nivolumab (C1D1) and during therapy at cycle 2 day 1 and cycle 4 day 1. Peripheral blood was collected in 8 mL Vacutainer Cell Preparation Tubes, from which PBMCs were isolated by centrifugation and then cryopreserved. Purified CD4+ and CD8+ fractions were prepared only for cases in which an additional PBMC sample was available. Magnetically labelled cells were depleted on LS columns in a quadroMACS separator, and the flow-through was collected as the purified fraction.

General conclusions and limits of the study: A significant rise by C4D1 was seen in CD4+ but not CD8+ TCR diversity (p=0.0027 vs p=0.16), with the rise being most apparent in complete responders (p=0.02). The study covered only a single clinical trial cohort, and the causes of the repertoire differences, possibly disease activity or prior therapy, were still not defined. Lower diversity was observed in patients in whom nivolumab was started less than 1 year after ASCT, and these patients were excluded from later analyses so that confounding by immune reconstitution would be avoided. Among trial patients, those achieving complete response had baseline diversity similar to that of newly diagnosed patients, while diversity was significantly lower in partial responders and progressors. Baseline TCR diversity was reported as lower in newly diagnosed patients than in healthy donors, and lower still in relapsed/refractory patients.

The clonotype was recovered from a human donor with classical Hodgkin lymphoma. The rearrangement combines TRBV20-1 with TRBJ2-2; the D region is possibly TRBD1 or TRBD2, each matching across 5 bases. The sample here was CD4+ T cells from blood, taken before the fourth cycle of nivolumab. CDR3 loop: CSAPRGDKLFF. The nucleotide sequence is given as TGCAGTGCTCCGAGGGGAGACAAGCTGTTTTTT.